This T cell receptor (beta chain) came from a study of post-analysis software for immune sequencing data (dated by TCRdb to the mid-2010s). With respect to the entire study: Recorded disease courses included relapsing-remitting, secondary progressive and progressive-relapsing multiple sclerosis, with some patients lacking subtype annotation. The patient repertoires were set against about 12 previously published healthy control repertoires from donors whose ages ranged from about 6 to 27 years. A subset of samples was prepared in parallel using single-end sample barcoding, then pooled and co-amplified after Illumina adapter ligation.

The method was PCR. Instrument used: Illumina HiSeq 2500. To reduce PCR and sequencing biases, unique molecular identifiers were built into the TCR beta cDNA libraries. Roughly 500,000 cDNA molecules were obtained per 1 to 10 million input T cells, so each molecule approximated one T cell. The patient libraries were prepared and sequenced with the same protocol used for the earlier healthy control dataset. Samples belonging to the same batch were prepared together, multiplexed and sequenced on a shared HiSeq lane. The paper's data handling went like this. MIGEC handled the raw barcoded reads, throwing out single-read molecular identifier groups before consensus assembly and CDR3 extraction. VDJtools was used for post-analysis of the clonotype tables, with diversity normalized by down-sampling every dataset to the smallest sample size. To correct batch-related cross-sample contamination, repertoire overlap clustering matched CDR3 amino acid sequences but not nucleotide sequences. The public reads were run again by TCRdb, first through fastp at Q25 and then through MiXCR, and only productive beta chains were kept. Identical CDR3 proteins give one entry, which carries the most common genes and DNA. The V and J calls were determined by TCRdb, not by the authors. Counted in this sample were hundreds of thousands of distinct CDR3 sequences; 30% of them appeared once. The ten largest clonotypes hold 0.5% to 0.6% of the sample.

To demonstrate the VDJtools post-analysis software, TCR beta repertoires were profiled from the peripheral blood of about a dozen young patients with multiple sclerosis. The multiple sclerosis patients were children and adolescents ranging in age from about 6 to 16 years. Summary of the overall study and its limitations: Significantly higher frequencies in patients than in controls were found for roughly 5 TRBV segments, including TRBV5-6, TRBV5-1 and TRBV20-1. Significantly lower normalized Chao1 diversity was found in multiple sclerosis patients than in controls, suggesting substantial peripheral T-cell clonal expansion. The multiple sclerosis patient group was slightly younger than the control group. Direct clustering with F measure revealed strong co-clustering of samples prepared in the same batch, which led to a batch-effect correction.

Ends trimmed: V by 6 bases, J by 4 bases; bases unmatched to a gene: 5. The CDR3 goes from the cysteine to the phenylalanine over 14 residues. The kept DNA is CDR3 alone, 42 bases in frame from the first base. From a lookup of the germline V gene, CDR1 and CDR2 are MNHNS and SASEGT. This clonotype was seen only a few times. Its antigen is still unknown. Within one base of it there is no much larger clone, and no base qualities were kept. Sequenced sample: blood. The V and J segments used are TRBV6-1 and TRBJ2-1; TRBD1 matches 8 bases in the middle. This TCR derives from a girl between 10 and 17 years old with multiple sclerosis. CDR3 protein: CASSDGQGYNEQFF. Here is the DNA: TGTGCCAGCAGCGACGGACAGGGATACAATGAGCAGTTCTTC.